These 30 T cell receptor beta chains originate from one sample sequenced in a study of blood T cell repertoires in COVID-19. The table came from immunoSEQ multiplex PCR; TCRdb's copy has only in-frame clones and leaves some out. The table has some 270,000 clones, about 89% seen once; the top ten hold roughly 0.8%. Source material: peripheral blood. Receptors were obtained from a man under 40 with acute or convalescent COVID-19.

This clone was observed a single time. The same CDR3 arises from other DNA sequences in this sample as well. CDR3 coding DNA: TGTGCCTGGAGTGTAATGGATAGCGGGAGCGGCGGGGAGCTGTTTTTT. Translation gives CAWSVMDSGSGGELFF. V and J are TRBV30 and TRBJ2-2; 9 nucleotides match TRBD2. The trim removed 0 bases at V and 7 bases at J, leaving 9 bases unmatched. Germline V gene lookup returns CDR1 GTSNPN and CDR2 SVGIG (reference sequence). The CDR3 is 16 residues long.

The CDR3: CSVQGATNIGPEQYF. The CDR3 DNA follows: TGCAGCGTACAGGGGGCCACAAACATAGGTCCCGAGCAGTACTTC. The chain uses TRBV29-1 and TRBJ2-7, with 9 positions matching TRBD1. Germline values: CDR1 SQVTM, CDR2 ANQGSEA. The ends lost 6 bases at V and 6 bases at J; junction bases unmatched: 15. The CDR3 consists of 15 residues.

This sequence joins TRBV30 and TRBJ2-2, with D tentatively TRBD1 (5 bases). Trimming removed 4 bases at V and 2 bases at J, with 11 bases between. The CDR3 consists of 14 residues. Per germline, CDR1 GTSNPN and CDR2 SVGIG (reference sequence). CDR3 loop: CAWNEDTNTGELFF. The CDR3 DNA follows: TGTGCCTGGAATGAGGACACTAACACCGGGGAGCTGTTTTTT.

The V gene is TRBV27, the J gene TRBJ1-6, with TRBD1 matching 7 bases. Unmatched junction bases numbered 6, after V lost 3 bases and J lost 10 bases. Germline assignment: CDR1 MNHEY and CDR2 SMNVEV (reference sequence). The CDR3 is made up of 14 amino acids. The CDR3 loop reads CASSFRDRDSPLHF. DNA of the CDR3: TGTGCCAGCAGTTTCCGGGACAGAGACTCACCCCTCCACTTT.

This chain connects TRBV9 to TRBJ2-7; 11 nucleotides align to TRBD1. With 4 bases clipped from V and 7 bases from J, the junction kept 7 bases outside the gene matches. The CDR3 loop spans 14 amino acids. In germline, CDR1 is SGDLS, CDR2 YYNGEE. Written as DNA, the CDR3 is TGTGCCAGCAGCCCGGGACAGGGGGTTCGTGAGCAGTACTTC. It specifies CASSPGQGVREQYF.

This clone appeared a few times. Other DNA sequences in this specimen translate into the identical CDR3. This rearrangement joins TRBV7-9 to TRBJ1-5, with TRBD1 matching 8 bases. The CDR3 extends over 13 amino acids. J gave up 5 bases and V 5 bases, and 2 bases lay outside the gene matches. Germline V CDR1 and CDR2: SEHNR, FQNEAQ (reference sequence). The CDR3 sequence is CASSLTGDQPQHF. CDR3 DNA: TGTGCCAGCAGCCTGACAGGGGATCAGCCCCAGCATTTT. The variable domain in full, completed from reference TRBV7-9 and TRBJ1-5, reads DTGVSQNPRHKITKRGQNVTFRCDPISEHNRLYWYRQTLGQGPEFLTYFQNEAQLEKSRLLSDRFSAERPKGSFSTLEIQRTEQGDSAMYLCASSLTGDQPQHFGDGTRLSIL.

The V call is TRBV25-1, the J call TRBJ1-2; the D gene is possibly TRBD1 (6 bases). The CDR3 is 13 amino acids. The germline V gene encodes CDR1 MGHDK and CDR2 SYGVNS. The V gene lost 6 bases and the J gene lost 8 bases, with 16 bases spanning the gap. In DNA, the CDR3 is TGTGCCAGCAGAGAAGGGGGACTCGGGGGCTACACCTTC. Encoded protein: CASREGGLGGYTF.

The V gene is TRBV14, the J gene TRBJ2-7; TRBD1 aligns across 7 bases. The germline V gene encodes CDR1 SGHDN and CDR2 FVKESK. This CDR3 has 15 residues. Trimming at V came to 4 bases and at J to 2 bases, leaving 8 bases not matched to a gene. The CDR3 loop is CASSLRQGEAYEQYF. The CDR3 DNA reads TGTGCCAGCAGCCTTAGGCAGGGGGAAGCCTACGAGCAGTACTTC.

The chain carries TRBV19 and TRBJ2-7; 8 bases are shared with TRBD2. The V gene's germline CDR1 is LNHDA and CDR2 SQIVND (reference sequence). The CDR3 is made up of 16 amino acids. The J segment lost 6 bases and the V segment lost 1 base, leaving 11 bases of the junction unmatched. The CDR3 DNA reads as TGTGCCAGTAGTATAGGACTAGCGTACATAACTGGCGAGCAGTACTTC. This gives the protein CASSIGLAYITGEQYF.

The table lists this clone with a count of one. The chain recombines TRBV7-8 with TRBJ1-6; no definite D call. V shed 2 bases and J shed 7 bases, with 15 bases lying between them. The CDR3 runs to 16 residues. Per the germline V gene, CDR1 is SGHVS and CDR2 is FQNEAQ. The CDR3 loop reads CASSLLRPGVNSPLHF. The CDR3 nucleotides read TGTGCCAGCAGCTTATTACGGCCGGGAGTCAATTCACCCCTCCACTTT. Full variable domain (rest looked up from reference TRBV7-8 and TRBJ1-6): GAGVSQSPRYKVAKRGQDVALRCDPISGHVSLFWYQQALGQGPEFLTYFQNEAQLDKSGLPSDRFFAERPEGSVSTLKIQRTQQEDSAVYLCASSLLRPGVNSPLHFGNGTRLTVT.

Only one count was recorded for this clone. V and J are TRBV6-4 and TRBJ2-1; weak D call: TRBD2 (7 bases). Per the germline V gene, CDR1 is MRHNA and CDR2 is SNTAGT. This CDR3 region has 16 residues. With 2 bases removed from V and 7 bases from J, the gap between germline ends came to 18 bases. In DNA form, the CDR3 reads TGTGCCAGCAGTGACAGCTCTCGGCGGGGGCGAAATGAGCAGTTCTTC. The encoded protein is CASSDSSRRGRNEQFF.

This rearrangement joins TRBV27 to TRBJ1-4; 9 bases agree with TRBD1. Germline CDR1 reads MNHEY; CDR2 reads SMNVEV (reference sequence). The junction had 5 bases not matched to a gene; V was cut back by 5 bases and J by 13 bases. This CDR3 is 12 amino acids long. The CDR3 bases are TGTGCCAGCAGTCCAGGGACAGGGACACTGTTTTTT. Encoded protein: CASSPGTGTLFF.

The count of this clone is one. The chain joins TRBV6-5 to TRBJ2-2; no firm D call. Germline V gene sequence: CDR1 MNHEY, CDR2 SVGAGI. V was shortened by 6 bases and J by 4 bases, with 15 bases between the two germline ends. This CDR3 spans 15 amino acids. This CDR3 reads CASRGRQGSTGELFF. CDR3 DNA: TGTGCCAGCAGAGGTAGACAAGGTTCCACCGGGGAGCTGTTTTTT.

The chain carries TRBV30 and TRBJ2-4, with D possibly TRBD1 on 6 matching bases. Germline V gives CDR1 GTSNPN, CDR2 SVGIG (reference sequence). CDR3 length: 11 amino acids. V lost 6 bases and J 7 bases, leaving 10 bases between the germline ends. CDR3 residues: CACGQMNIQYF. CDR3 sequence (DNA): TGTGCCTGCGGACAGATGAACATTCAGTACTTC.

This sequence joins TRBV11-2 and TRBJ2-7; 7 bases align to TRBD1. Germline V CDR1 and CDR2: SGHAT, FQNNGV. The CDR3 consists of 15 residues. With 5 bases clipped from V and 6 bases from J, the junction kept 13 bases outside the gene matches. The chain's CDR3 is CASSRISGQLPEQYF. CDR3 bases: TGTGCCAGCAGCCGTATTTCGGGACAGCTGCCCGAGCAGTACTTC.

The chain combines TRBV28 with TRBJ1-5; TRBD1 is a possible D gene (5 bases). The CDR3 is 17 amino acids. Trimming took 5 bases from V and 0 from J, leaving 17 bases between them. Germline-derived CDR1 and CDR2 are MDHEN and SYDVKM. The CDR3: CASSTNTGGYSNQPQHF. The CDR3 DNA follows: TGTGCCAGCAGTACCAATACGGGGGGGTATAGCAATCAGCCCCAGCATTTT.

The chain uses TRBV4-2 and TRBJ2-3; 12 bases are a match to TRBD2. The CDR3 runs to 15 residues. The germline V gene has CDR1 LGHNA and CDR2 YNFKEQ. The V and J ends lost 4 bases and 4 bases, in that order; junction bases with no gene match: 3. CDR3 sequence reads: CASSRLAGDADTQYF. The CDR3 coding sequence is TGTGCCAGCAGCCGACTAGCGGGGGATGCAGATACGCAGTATTTT.

The chain couples TRBV13 to TRBJ2-2, with D perhaps TRBD2 (6 bases). The CDR3 is 17 residues long. Trimming stripped 4 bases from V and 0 bases from J, with 15 bases between. CDR1 PRHDT and CDR2 FYEKMQ come from the germline V gene (reference sequence). This CDR3 reads CASSSRPSDANTGELFF. The CDR3 DNA is TGTGCCAGCAGCTCGCGACCTAGCGACGCGAACACCGGGGAGCTGTTTTTT.

The gene calls are TRBV6-5 and TRBJ1-2; 8 bases agree with TRBD1. Unmatched junction bases numbered 7, after V lost 6 bases and J lost 7 bases. This CDR3 region has 13 residues. Germline V gene data show CDR1 as MNHEY and CDR2 as SVGAGI. CDR3 sequence (DNA): TGTGCCAGCAGCCAGGGGGCCCAGCGTGGCTACACCTTC. It is translated as CASSQGAQRGYTF.

J is TRBJ1-5 and V is TRBV18, with D hard to call. The CDR3 runs to 14 residues. Germline loops: CDR1 KGHSH, CDR2 LQKENI. Trimming stripped 2 bases from V and 4 bases from J, with 9 bases between. The DNA for the CDR3 is TGTGCCAGCTCACCAACGAGCGATAATCAGCCCCAGCATTTT. Translating gives CASSPTSDNQPQHF.

CDR3: CASSWERGGPYEQYF. CDR3 nucleotides: TGTGCCAGCAGTTGGGAGCGGGGGGGCCCCTACGAGCAGTACTTC. The chain uses TRBV6-5 and TRBJ2-7, with 10 positions matching TRBD2. Looked up from germline, CDR1 is MNHEY and CDR2 is SVGAGI. With V trimmed by 4 bases and J by 2 bases, 5 bases remained unmatched. The CDR3 consists of 15 residues.

This clone was picked up one time. The rearrangement links TRBV10-2 to TRBJ1-4, with 9 bases lining up with TRBD1. In germline, CDR1 is WSHSY, CDR2 SAAADI. The J segment lost 7 bases and the V segment lost 6 bases, leaving 9 bases of the junction unmatched. The CDR3 has 15 residues. The CDR3 sequence: CASSGKGTGPEKLFF. CDR3 bases: TGCGCCAGCAGCGGGAAAGGGACAGGGCCTGAAAAACTGTTTTTT.

The chain links TRBV9 to TRBJ1-2, with no clear D. Germline CDR1 SGDLS, CDR2 YYNGEE. V lost 0 bases and J lost 5, with 11 bases in between. This CDR3 is built from 14 residues. The CDR3 nucleotides are TGTGCCAGCAGCGTAGCTACTCGCTTATATGGCTACACCTTC. Its translation is CASSVATRLYGYTF.

The V call is TRBV7-9, the J call TRBJ2-1; D is ambiguous. Germline CDR1 is SEHNR and CDR2 is FQNEAQ (reference sequence). V was shortened by 2 bases and J by 9 bases, with 5 bases between the two germline ends. The CDR3 covers 11 residues. CDR3 protein: CASSLMREQFF. CDR3 sequence (DNA): TGTGCCAGCAGCTTAATGCGTGAGCAGTTCTTC. Full variable domain (rest looked up from reference TRBV7-9 and TRBJ2-1): DTGVSQNPRHKITKRGQNVTFRCDPISEHNRLYWYRQTLGQGPEFLTYFQNEAQLEKSRLLSDRFSAERPKGSFSTLEIQRTEQGDSAMYLCASSLMREQFFGPGTRLTVL.

The chain is built from TRBV6-5 and TRBJ1-1; D perhaps matches TRBD1 (6 bases). Germline CDR1 reads MNHEY; CDR2 reads SVGAGI. This CDR3 contains 13 residues. The V end was cut by 1 base, the J end by 4 bases, with 7 bases between. CDR3: CASSYFRGTEAFF. CDR3 DNA sequence: TGTGCCAGCAGTTACTTCAGGGGCACTGAAGCTTTCTTT.

The chain carries TRBV28 and TRBJ1-5; 8 nucleotides line up with TRBD1. This CDR3 is built from 14 residues. Germline V gene lookup returns CDR1 MDHEN and CDR2 SYDVKM. V was pared by 10 bases and J by 2 bases, with 7 bases of the junction left unmatched. The CDR3 sequence: CATLSGQGNQPQHF. DNA of the CDR3: TGTGCCACCCTTTCGGGACAGGGCAATCAGCCCCAGCATTTT.

The gene calls are TRBV5-1 and TRBJ1-5; possibly TRBD1 for D (5 bases). Trimming cost V 0 bases and J 9 bases, with 13 bases left between them. Germline V gene data show CDR1 as SGHRS and CDR2 as YFSETQ. The CDR3 runs to 14 residues. CDR3 coding DNA: TGCGCCAGCAGCTTGGGTCAGGGTATTCCGCCCCAGCATTTT. Encoded protein: CASSLGQGIPPQHF.

J is TRBJ1-2 and V is TRBV29-1, with 7 bases lining up with TRBD1. J gave up 4 bases and V 3 bases, and 11 bases lay outside the gene matches. The CDR3 is made up of 15 amino acids. Germline lookup yields CDR1 SQVTM and CDR2 ANQGSEA. The CDR3, as DNA: TGCAGCGTTGAGGCGTTGGGACAGCAACCCTATGGCTACACCTTC. Encoded protein: CSVEALGQQPYGYTF.

The CDR3 DNA is TGTGCCAGCAAGGATTCGACAGGGGGCCCCCTCCACTTT. It yields the protein CASKDSTGGPLHF. The V gene is TRBV28, the J gene TRBJ1-6; 10 nucleotides line up with TRBD1. CDR1 MDHEN and CDR2 SYDVKM come from the germline V gene. After removal of 7 bases from V and 13 bases from J, the junction contained 7 bases not matched to a gene. The CDR3 totals 13 residues.

The chain joins TRBV3-1 (or the pseudogene TRBV3-2) to TRBJ2-1; 10 bases map to TRBD2. There are 14 residues in the CDR3. CDR1 is LGHDT, CDR2 YNNKEL, per germline (reference sequence). V was clipped by 1 base and J by 9 bases; unmatched bases: 3. CDR3 bases: TGTGCCAGCAGCCAAGGGACTAGCGGACGTGAGCAGTTCTTC. Protein product: CASSQGTSGREQFF.